The next 11 T cell receptor beta chains were all read from a single sample in a study of shared clonotypes between healthy human individuals. Sequencing used immunoSEQ multiplex PCR; TCRdb keeps in-frame clones, though not all of them. Here the sample spans about 2.1 million clones, about 93% being singletons. CD45RO-negative, CCR7-selected cells formed the naive CD8 fraction, which excluded terminally differentiated effector memory CD45RA+ cells. Material for sequencing was naive CD8+ T cells from PBMCs. These TCRs come from a man between 18 and 35 years old in good health. Some clones in this sample may be carry-over from other donors' samples.

This clone was seen more than once but under ten times. The J gene is TRBJ1-1, the V gene TRBV9, with a weak D call TRBD1 (6 bases). V lost 0 bases to trimming and J lost 1 base, with 13 bases between them. The CDR3 length is 16 residues. CDR1 and CDR2 from the germline V gene are SGDLS and YYNGEE. CDR3: CASSVGDFRGNTEAFF. CDR3 nucleotide sequence: TGTGCCAGCAGCGTAGGGGATTTCAGGGGGAACACTGAAGCTTTCTTT.

This chain joins TRBV11-3 and TRBJ2-3; D assignment may be TRBD1 or TRBD2 (5 bases each). Germline V gives CDR1 SGHNT, CDR2 YENEEA. The ends were cut back, 4 bases at V and 1 base at J, with 9 bases in the middle. This CDR3 comprises 14 residues. CDR3 region: CASSSGPRTDTQYF. In nucleotides, the CDR3 is TGTGCCAGCAGCTCGGGACCTCGCACAGATACGCAGTATTTT.

Only a few counts were recorded for this clone. The chain has TRBV2 and TRBJ1-2; D unresolved. CDR3 length: 13 amino acids. Trimming left V 4 bases short and J 4 bases short, with 10 bases between. CDR1 and CDR2 from the germline V gene are SNHLY and FYNNEI. CDR3 in amino acids: CASSVVAAYGYTF. Here the CDR3 DNA reads TGTGCCAGCAGTGTGGTGGCAGCCTATGGCTACACCTTC.

The rearrangement joins TRBV7-6 to TRBJ2-1, with D tentatively TRBD2 (5 bases). V was shortened by 4 bases and J by 9 bases, with 10 bases between the two germline ends. This CDR3 comprises 12 residues. The germline gives CDR1 SGHVS, CDR2 FNYEAQ. The chain's CDR3 is CASSWDAGEQFF. The DNA of the CDR3 is TGTGCCAGCAGCTGGGATGCGGGTGAGCAGTTCTTC.

The chain employs TRBV7-9 and TRBJ2-2; weak D call: TRBD1 (6 bases). The CDR3 has 16 amino acids. The germline V gene encodes CDR1 SEHNR and CDR2 FQNEAQ (reference sequence). Trimming shortened V by 4 bases and J by 0 bases, and 12 bases separated the two germline ends. This CDR3 reads CASSSRDTTNTGELFF. CDR3 DNA: TGTGCCAGCAGCTCCCGGGACACCACGAACACCGGGGAGCTGTTTTTT.

This chain links TRBV28 with TRBJ1-1; TRBD1 is a possible D gene (5 bases). Trimming removed 5 bases from V and 2 bases from J, with 12 bases in between. Germline CDR1 MDHEN, CDR2 SYDVKM. This CDR3 has 14 residues. CDR3 bases: TGTGCCAGCAGTCTCAGGGTCCACAACACTGAAGCTTTCTTT. Translation gives CASSLRVHNTEAFF.

This chain connects TRBV7-8 to TRBJ2-2; D possibly corresponds to TRBD1 (6 bases). Germline CDR1 and CDR2: SGHVS and FQNEAQ. This CDR3 spans 15 amino acids. V was cut by 2 bases and J by 5 bases, with 12 bases left in between. The chain's CDR3 is CASSLHDRRTGELFF. The CDR3 nucleotides are TGTGCCAGCAGCTTACACGACAGGAGGACCGGGGAGCTGTTTTTT.

V is TRBV10-2 and J is TRBJ1-1; D unclear. Trimming shortened V by 8 bases and J by 2 bases, and 6 bases separated the two germline ends. The V gene's germline CDR1 is WSHSY and CDR2 SAAADI. The CDR3 has 11 amino acids. The CDR3 region has the DNA TGCGCCAGCCTTATAAACACTGAAGCTTTCTTT. Translated, it gives CASLINTEAFF.

J is TRBJ1-4 and V is TRBV4-1; D unresolved. V was cut by 1 base and J by 0 bases, with 3 bases left in between. The germline CDR1 and CDR2 sequences are MGHRA and YSYEKL. CDR3 length equals 14 residues. The CDR3 DNA is TGCGCCAGCAGCCAAGCTCCAACTAATGAAAAACTGTTTTTT. Its translation is CASSQAPTNEKLFF.

The V gene is TRBV2, the J gene TRBJ1-2, with D maybe TRBD1 (6 bases). Looked up from germline, CDR1 is SNHLY and CDR2 is FYNNEI. Trimming removed 2 bases from V and 4 bases from J, with 14 bases in between. The CDR3 extends over 15 amino acids. CDR3 region: CASSERLGGGYGYTF. Here the CDR3 DNA reads TGTGCCAGCAGTGAAAGGTTAGGGGGAGGCTATGGCTACACCTTC.

V is TRBV11-1 and J is TRBJ2-1; D might be TRBD2 (7 bases). Germline V gene lookup returns CDR1 SGHAT and CDR2 FQDESV (reference sequence). The CDR3 totals 16 residues. The V end lost 7 bases, the J end lost 3 bases, and 19 bases lay between the germline ends. The CDR3 region is CASTTLRGGFYNEQFF. The CDR3 nucleotides read TGTGCCAGCACCACCCTTCGCGGGGGCTTCTACAATGAGCAGTTCTTC. Combining the CDR3 with reference TRBV11-1 and TRBJ2-1 gives the whole variable domain EAEVAQSPRYKITEKSQAVAFWCDPISGHATLYWYRQILGQGPELLVQFQDESVVDDSQLPKDRFSAERLKGVDSTLKIQPAELGDSAMYLCASTTLRGGFYNEQFFGPGTRLTVL.